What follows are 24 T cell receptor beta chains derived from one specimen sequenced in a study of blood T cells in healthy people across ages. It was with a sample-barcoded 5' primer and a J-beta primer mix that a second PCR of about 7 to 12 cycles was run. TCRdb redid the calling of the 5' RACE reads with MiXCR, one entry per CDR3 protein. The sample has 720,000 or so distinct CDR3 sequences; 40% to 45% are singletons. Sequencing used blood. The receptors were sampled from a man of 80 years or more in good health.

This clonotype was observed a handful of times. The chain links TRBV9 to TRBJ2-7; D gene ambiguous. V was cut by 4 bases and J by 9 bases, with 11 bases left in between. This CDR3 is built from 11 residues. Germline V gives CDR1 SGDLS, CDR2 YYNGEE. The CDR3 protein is CASSTGSVQYF. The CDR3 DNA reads TGTGCCAGCAGCACCGGAAGCGTGCAGTACTTC.

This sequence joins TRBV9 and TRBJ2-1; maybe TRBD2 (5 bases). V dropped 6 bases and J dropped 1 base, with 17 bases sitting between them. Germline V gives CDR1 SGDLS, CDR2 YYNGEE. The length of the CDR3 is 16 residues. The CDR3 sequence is CASTPPPGESYNEQFF. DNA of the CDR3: TGTGCCAGCACCCCGCCTCCCGGGGAGTCCTACAATGAGCAGTTCTTC.

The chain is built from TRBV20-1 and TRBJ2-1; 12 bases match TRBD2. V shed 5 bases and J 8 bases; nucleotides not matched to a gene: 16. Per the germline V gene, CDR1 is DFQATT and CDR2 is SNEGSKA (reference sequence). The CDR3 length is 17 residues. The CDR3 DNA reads TGCAGTGCTCAATCGAGACTAGCGGGGGTTCGGAACTATGAGCAGTTCTTC. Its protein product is CSAQSRLAGVRNYEQFF.

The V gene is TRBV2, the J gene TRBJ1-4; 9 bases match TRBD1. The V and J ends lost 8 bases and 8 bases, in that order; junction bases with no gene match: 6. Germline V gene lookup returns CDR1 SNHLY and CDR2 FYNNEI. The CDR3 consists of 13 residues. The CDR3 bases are TGTGCCAGCTACTGGGACAGGGCGGAAAAACTGTTTTTT. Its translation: CASYWDRAEKLFF.

The chain's CDR3 is CASSLVGPLGSEQFF. The CDR3 DNA reads TGTGCCAGCAGCTTAGTGGGACCCTTGGGGAGTGAGCAGTTCTTC. The rearrangement uses TRBV7-2 and TRBJ2-1, with D perhaps being TRBD1 or TRBD2 (5 bases each). The CDR3 is 15 amino acids. The germline V gene encodes CDR1 SGHTA and CDR2 FQGNSA. With 1 base removed from V and 9 bases from J, the gap between germline ends came to 16 bases.

The CDR3 DNA sequence: TGCAGTGCTACGACAGGTCCCTATGGCTACACCTTC. Translation gives CSATTGPYGYTF. This chain joins TRBV20-1 and TRBJ1-2, with a possible D match to TRBD1 (6 bases). Germline lookup yields CDR1 DFQATT and CDR2 SNEGSKA (reference sequence). Trimming took off 4 bases at V and 4 bases at J, with 10 bases between the two ends. The CDR3 is 12 amino acids.

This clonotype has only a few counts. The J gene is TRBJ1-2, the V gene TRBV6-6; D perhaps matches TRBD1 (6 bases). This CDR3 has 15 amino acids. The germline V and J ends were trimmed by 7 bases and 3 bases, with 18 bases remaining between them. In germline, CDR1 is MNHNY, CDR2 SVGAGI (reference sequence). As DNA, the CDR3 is TGTGCCAGCACCACCCCGCAGGGGTGGGACTATGGCTACACCTTC. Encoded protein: CASTTPQGWDYGYTF.

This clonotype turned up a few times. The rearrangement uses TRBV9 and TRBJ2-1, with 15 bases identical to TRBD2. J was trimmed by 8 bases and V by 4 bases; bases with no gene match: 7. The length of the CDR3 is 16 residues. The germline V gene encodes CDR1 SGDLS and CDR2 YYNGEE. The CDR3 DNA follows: TGTGCCAGCAGCACTCGGACTAGCGGGAGGGCCCATGAGCAGTTCTTC. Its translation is CASSTRTSGRAHEQFF.

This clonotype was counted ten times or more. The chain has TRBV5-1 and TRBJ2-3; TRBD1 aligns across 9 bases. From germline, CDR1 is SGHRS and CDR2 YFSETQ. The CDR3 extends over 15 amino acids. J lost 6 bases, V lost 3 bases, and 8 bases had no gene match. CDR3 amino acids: CASSSGQGGLDTQYF. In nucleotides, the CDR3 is TGCGCCAGCAGCTCGGGACAGGGAGGTTTGGATACGCAGTATTTT.

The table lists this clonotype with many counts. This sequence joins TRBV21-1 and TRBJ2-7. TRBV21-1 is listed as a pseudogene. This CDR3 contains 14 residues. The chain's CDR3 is CASSYPAWGYEQYF. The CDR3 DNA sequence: TGTGCCAGCAGCTACCCAGCGTGGGGCTACGAGCAGTACTTC.

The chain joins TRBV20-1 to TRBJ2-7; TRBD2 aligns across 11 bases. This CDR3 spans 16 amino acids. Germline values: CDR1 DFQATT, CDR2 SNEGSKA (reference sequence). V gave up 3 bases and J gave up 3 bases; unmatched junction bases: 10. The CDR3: CSARETSGAADYEQYF. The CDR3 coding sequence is TGCAGTGCTAGGGAGACTAGCGGGGCGGCCGACTACGAGCAGTACTTC.

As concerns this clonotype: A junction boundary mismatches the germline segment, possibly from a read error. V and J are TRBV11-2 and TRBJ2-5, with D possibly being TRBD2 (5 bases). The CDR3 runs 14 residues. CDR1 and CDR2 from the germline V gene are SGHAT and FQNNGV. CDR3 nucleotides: TGTGCCAGCAGCGTAGATCGGGCGGGAGAGACCCAGTACTTC. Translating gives CASSVDRAGETQYF. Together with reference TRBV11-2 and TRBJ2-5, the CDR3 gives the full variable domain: EAGVAQSPRYKIIEKRQSVAFWCNPISGHATLYWYQQILGQGPKLLIQFQNNGVVDDSQLPKDRFSAERLKGVDSTLKIQPAKLEDSAVYLCASSVDRAGETQYFGPGTRLLVL.

CDR3 amino acids: CASSPSGLLRQYF. The CDR3 DNA sequence: TGTGCCAGCAGTCCATCTGGGCTTCTCCGGCAGTACTTC. The chain carries TRBV6-5 and TRBJ2-5; D remains ambiguous. The CDR3 is 13 amino acids. V was shortened by 5 bases and J by 11 bases, with 18 bases between the two germline ends. Per germline, CDR1 MNHEY and CDR2 SVGAGI.

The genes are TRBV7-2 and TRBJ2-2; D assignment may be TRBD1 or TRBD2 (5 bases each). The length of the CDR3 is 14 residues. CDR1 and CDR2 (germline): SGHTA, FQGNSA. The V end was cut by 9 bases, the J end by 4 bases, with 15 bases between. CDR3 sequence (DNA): TGTGCCAGTCGGGACCTCGTAACCACCGGGGAGCTGTTTTTT. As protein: CASRDLVTTGELFF.

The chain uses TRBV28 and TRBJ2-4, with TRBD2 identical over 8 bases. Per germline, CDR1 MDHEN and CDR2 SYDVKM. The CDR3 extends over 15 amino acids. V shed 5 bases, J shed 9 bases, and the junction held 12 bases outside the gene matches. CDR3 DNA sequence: TGTGCCAGCAGTGAAGGAGCGGGAGAGGGGACCATTCAGTACTTC. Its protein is CASSEGAGEGTIQYF.

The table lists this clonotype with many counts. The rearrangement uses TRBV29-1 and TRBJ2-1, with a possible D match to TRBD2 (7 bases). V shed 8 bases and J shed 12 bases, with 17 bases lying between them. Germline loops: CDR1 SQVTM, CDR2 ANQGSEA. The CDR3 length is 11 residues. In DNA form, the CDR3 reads TGCAGCCTGGGGAGGGGGGCAGGGCAGTTCTTC. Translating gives CSLGRGAGQFF.

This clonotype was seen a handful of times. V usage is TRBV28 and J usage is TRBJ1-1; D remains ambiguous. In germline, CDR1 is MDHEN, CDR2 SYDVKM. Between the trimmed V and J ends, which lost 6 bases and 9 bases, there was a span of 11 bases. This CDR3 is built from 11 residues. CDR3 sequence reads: CASRLRYKAFF. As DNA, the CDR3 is TGTGCCAGCAGATTACGGTATAAAGCTTTCTTT.

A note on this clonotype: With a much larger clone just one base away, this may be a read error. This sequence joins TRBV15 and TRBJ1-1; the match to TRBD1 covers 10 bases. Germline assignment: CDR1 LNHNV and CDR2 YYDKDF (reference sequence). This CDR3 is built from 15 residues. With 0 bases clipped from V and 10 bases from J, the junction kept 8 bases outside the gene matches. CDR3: CATSREGQGTSVAFF. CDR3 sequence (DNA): TGTGCCACCAGCAGAGAGGGACAGGGGACGAGTGTAGCTTTCTTT.

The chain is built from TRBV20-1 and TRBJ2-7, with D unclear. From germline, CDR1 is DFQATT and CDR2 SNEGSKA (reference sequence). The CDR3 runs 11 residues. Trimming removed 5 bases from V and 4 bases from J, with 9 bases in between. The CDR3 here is CSAAQNYEQYF. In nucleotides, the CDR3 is TGCAGTGCTGCCCAAAATTACGAGCAGTACTTC.

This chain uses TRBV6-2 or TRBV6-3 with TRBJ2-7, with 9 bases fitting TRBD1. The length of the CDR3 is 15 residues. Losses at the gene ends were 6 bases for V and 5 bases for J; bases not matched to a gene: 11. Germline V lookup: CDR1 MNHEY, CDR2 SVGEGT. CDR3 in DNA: TGTGCCAGCAGAACTTACGGGACAGGGTTCAACGAGCAGTACTTC. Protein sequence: CASRTYGTGFNEQYF.

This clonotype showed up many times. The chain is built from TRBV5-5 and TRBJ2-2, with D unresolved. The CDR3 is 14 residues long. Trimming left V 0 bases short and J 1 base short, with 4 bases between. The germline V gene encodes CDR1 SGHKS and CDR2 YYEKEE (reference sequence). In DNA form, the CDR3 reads TGTGCCAGCAGCTTGGAACGGAACACCGGGGAGCTGTTTTTT. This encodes CASSLERNTGELFF.

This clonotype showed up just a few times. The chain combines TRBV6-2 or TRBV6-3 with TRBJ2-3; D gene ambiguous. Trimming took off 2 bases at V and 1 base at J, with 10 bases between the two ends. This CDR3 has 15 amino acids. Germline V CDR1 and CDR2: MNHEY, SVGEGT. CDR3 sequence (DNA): TGTGCCAGCAGTTACAGGTCCCCCGGCACAGATACGCAGTATTTT. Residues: CASSYRSPGTDTQYF.

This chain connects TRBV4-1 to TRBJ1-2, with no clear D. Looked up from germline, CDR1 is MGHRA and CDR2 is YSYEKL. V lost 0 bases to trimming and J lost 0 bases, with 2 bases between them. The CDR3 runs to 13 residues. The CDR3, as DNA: TGCGCCAGCAGCCAAGAGTCTAACTATGGCTACACCTTC. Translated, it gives CASSQESNYGYTF.

The CDR3 nucleotides read TGCAGCTTTGGCCCTAGAGGCACCGGGGAGCTGTTTTTT. This codes for CSFGPRGTGELFF. V gene TRBV29-1 combines with J gene TRBJ2-2; unclear D gene. Looked up from germline, CDR1 is SQVTM and CDR2 is ANQGSEA. Trimming removed 8 bases from V and 4 bases from J, with 14 bases in between. The CDR3 is 13 amino acids.